This TCR beta chain comes out of a study of blood T cell repertoires in COVID-19. Background on the study: Acute-phase and convalescent COVID-19 samples originated in the United States, Italy and Spain. PBMCs, B-cell-depleted T cells, or T cells were the source of the cDNA or gDNA that made up the material.

J was trimmed by 2 bases and V by 3 bases; bases with no gene match: 1. CDR3 length: 14 amino acids. Germline CDR1 reads LNHDA; CDR2 reads SQIVND (reference sequence). Comment on this clone: Distinct nucleotide sequences in the sample also encode this CDR3.

Original analysis: Amplified reference gene primers provided the basis for estimating nucleated cell counts. Generated by immunoSEQ multiplex PCR, the TCRdb table keeps only in-frame clones and is missing some. For V, J and clone size, that table is used; D and trimming come from the DNA. The data show 250,000 to 350,000 clones, about 89% seen once. The V and J genes are TRBV19 and TRBJ1-5, with 7 bases aligning to TRBD1. This clonotype was obtained from a woman aged 60-75 years with acute or convalescent COVID-19. Specimen: peripheral blood. The CDR3 here is CASSIGQGNQPQHF. In nucleotides, the CDR3 is TGTGCCAGTAGTATCGGACAGGGCAATCAGCCCCAGCATTTT.